This T cell receptor beta chain was recorded in a study of blood T cell repertoires in COVID-19. Assay used: immunoSEQ multiplex PCR; TCRdb lists only in-frame clones, some missing. The table includes over 300,000 clones, 83% detected once. The CDR3 has 14 residues. Germline-derived CDR1 and CDR2 are KGHDR and SFDVKD. V shed 9 bases, J shed 10 bases, and the junction held 8 bases outside the gene matches. This clone appeared once. The chain has TRBV24-1 and TRBJ2-1, with 13 bases aligning to TRBD2. Material for sequencing was peripheral blood. This TCR came from a woman aged 50 to 60 with acute or convalescent COVID-19. CDR3 loop: CATETSGGAGEQFF. The CDR3 DNA reads TGTGCCACCGAAACTAGCGGGGGGGCTGGGGAGCAGTTCTTC.